A selection of T cell receptor beta chains follows, all from one sample in a study of beta chain features in type 1 diabetes. The repertoire was sequenced with immunoSEQ multiplex PCR; TCRdb's copy has only in-frame clones and lacks some. The profile shows 550,000 to 850,000 clones, 13% of them singletons. Sequencing was done on a sample of naive CD4+ T cells from blood. The source is a man younger than 35 with type 1 diabetes. Both conserved end residues are part of each CDR3. A D gene is named only where the DNA matches it firmly. A clone size is listed for some rows: how often the clone was seen (once, few, many), or a class if it is expanded.

TRBD1 | TRBJ1-5 | TRBV30 | few | CAWSGQGGNRQPQHF | TGTGCCTGGAGTGGGCAGGGGGGAAACCGTCAGCCCCAGCATTTT
. | TRBJ1-5 | TRBV9 | . | CASSVDWGNQPQHF | TGTGCCAGCAGCGTAGATTGGGGGAATCAGCCCCAGCATTTT
. | TRBJ1-2 | TRBV7-9 | . | CASSPRQEGAGYTF | TGTGCCAGCAGCCCCCGACAGGAAGGTGCGGGCTACACCTTC
. | TRBJ1-4 | TRBV30 | few | CAWSVRVEKLFF | TGTGCCTGGAGTGTGAGGGTTGAAAAACTGTTTTTT
TRBD2 | TRBJ2-5 | TRBV9 | . | CASSSRGGTQETQYF | TGTGCCAGCAGCTCCCGGGGGGGGACCCAAGAGACCCAGTACTTC
. | TRBJ2-3 | TRBV4-1 | . | CASSQEGFTDTQYF | TGCGCCAGCAGCCAAGAGGGGTTCACAGATACGCAGTATTTT
TRBD1 | TRBJ2-3 | TRBV30 | few | CAWSPGTGGPDTQYF | TGTGCCTGGAGCCCCGGGACAGGGGGGCCAGATACGCAGTATTTT
. | TRBJ1-1 | TRBV6-5 | few | CASSYTGSLNTEAFF | TGTGCCAGCAGTTACACGGGGAGCCTTAACACTGAAGCTTTCTTT
. | TRBJ2-3 | TRBV30 | . | CACHGGTGTQYF | TGTGCCTGCCATGGGGGTACCGGTACGCAGTATTTT
TRBD2 | TRBJ2-2 | TRBV30 | . | CAWRGLAGGELFF | TGTGCCTGGAGAGGGCTAGCGGGCGGGGAGCTGTTTTTT
TRBD2 | TRBJ2-1 | TRBV6-1 | . | CASRGGYNEQFF | TGTGCCAGCCGCGGGGGGTACAATGAGCAGTTCTTC
TRBD1 | TRBJ2-6 | TRBV6-1 | few | CASSARQGWDSGANVLTF | TGTGCCAGCAGTGCACGACAGGGCTGGGACTCTGGGGCCAACGTCCTGACTTTC
. | TRBJ2-5 | TRBV2 | few | CASSEMGGEYF | TGTGCCAGCAGTGAAATGGGGGGAGAGTACTTC
. | TRBJ2-7 | TRBV6-5 | . | CASSLIGGYEQYF | TGTGCCAGCAGTTTAATAGGGGGCTACGAGCAGTACTTC
TRBD1 | TRBJ1-1 | TRBV4-2 | . | CASSPGQGLNTEAFF | TGTGCCAGCAGCCCGGGACAGGGACTGAACACTGAAGCTTTCTTT
TRBD2 | TRBJ2-1 | TRBV29-1 | . | CSVEGHGLAGNEQFF | TGCAGCGTTGAAGGCCACGGACTAGCGGGAAATGAGCAGTTCTTC
. | TRBJ1-6 | TRBV5-4 | few | CASSQTFSPLHF | TGTGCCAGCAGCCAAACCTTCTCACCCCTCCACTTT
. | TRBJ2-7 | TRBV27 | once | CASSLRLHSYEQYF | TGTGCCAGCAGCCTCAGACTGCACTCCTACGAGCAGTACTTC
. | TRBJ1-1 | TRBV6-1 | . | CASSEQFSSAEAFF | TGTGCCAGCAGTGAACAGTTCAGCAGCGCTGAAGCTTTCTTT
TRBD1 | TRBJ1-2 | TRBV2 | . | CASGRQGADYGYTF | TGTGCCAGCGGGAGACAGGGGGCCGATTATGGCTACACCTTC
. | TRBJ2-5 | TRBV19 | . | CASSIGVAKETQYF | TGTGCCAGTAGTATAGGGGTAGCGAAAGAGACCCAGTACTTC
. | TRBJ2-5 | TRBV2 | few | CARTGGGWETQYF | TGTGCCAGGACTGGAGGGGGCTGGGAGACCCAGTACTTC
. | TRBJ2-1 | TRBV4-1 | few | CASSQDSPNEQFF | TGCGCCAGCAGCCAAGATTCCCCGAATGAGCAGTTCTTC
TRBD1 | TRBJ1-1 | TRBV2 | . | CASRFPGQGVNTEAFF | TGTGCCAGCAGATTCCCGGGACAGGGGGTGAACACTGAAGCTTTCTTT
. | TRBJ2-3 | TRBV28 | few | CASSLPNTDTQYF | TGTGCCAGCAGTTTACCTAACACAGATACGCAGTATTTT
. | TRBJ2-7 | TRBV5-1 | few | CASSLLSFVQGEQYF | TGCGCCAGCAGCTTGCTTTCGTTTGTGCAGGGCGAGCAGTACTTC
. | TRBJ2-2 | TRBV2 | . | CASSDKDGRGELFF | TGTGCCAGCAGTGACAAGGACGGAAGGGGGGAGCTGTTTTTT
. | TRBJ2-1 | TRBV9 | . | CASSVGGQNNEQFF | TGTGCCAGCAGCGTAGGGGGGCAGAACAATGAGCAGTTCTTC
TRBD1 | TRBJ1-2 | TRBV7-9 | . | CASSLGDSGYGYTF | TGTGCCAGCAGCTTGGGGGACAGTGGTTATGGCTACACCTTC
. | TRBJ1-2 | TRBV29-1 | . | CSVEKEAGRGYTF | TGCAGCGTTGAAAAGGAAGCTGGTAGGGGCTACACCTTC
. | TRBJ2-1 | TRBV7-2 | few | CASSFGGGNNEQFF | TGTGCCAGCAGCTTTGGGGGCGGGAACAATGAGCAGTTCTTC
. | TRBJ1-1 | TRBV6-5 | few | CASSEAGRTEAFF | TGTGCCAGCAGTGAGGCAGGGAGAACTGAAGCTTTCTTT
. | TRBJ1-6 | TRBV6-5 | . | CASSYSGPGNNSPLHF | TGTGCCAGCAGTTACTCGGGTCCCGGCAATAATTCACCCCTCCACTTT
TRBD2 | TRBJ2-7 | TRBV11-3 | . | CASSQGLAREQYF | TGTGCCAGCAGCCAGGGACTAGCACGCGAGCAGTACTTC
. | TRBJ1-2 | TRBV30 | few | CAWSVYAYGYTF | TGTGCCTGGAGTGTTTATGCGTATGGCTACACCTTC
TRBD1 | TRBJ1-5 | TRBV28 | few | CASSWGTGPSNQPQHF | TGTGCCAGCAGTTGGGGGACAGGTCCTAGCAATCAGCCCCAGCATTTT
TRBD1 | TRBJ1-5 | TRBV6-5 | . | CASRDRGLSNQPQHF | TGTGCCAGCAGGGACAGGGGGCTTAGCAATCAGCCCCAGCATTTT
TRBD1 | TRBJ1-6 | TRBV14 | few | CASSQPSTGTGSSPLHF | TGTGCCAGCAGCCAACCATCTACCGGGACAGGGTCTTCACCCCTCCACTTT
. | TRBJ2-1 | TRBV6-6 | few | CASSYKGYNEQFF | TGTGCCAGCAGTTACAAGGGGTACAATGAGCAGTTCTTC
. | TRBJ2-1 | TRBV18 | . | CASSPPGGHNEQFF | TGTGCCAGCTCACCACCGGGGGGTCACAATGAGCAGTTCTTC
TRBD1 | TRBJ1-2 | TRBV7-3 | . | CASSTGTGSGYTF | TGTGCCAGCAGCACCGGGACAGGGAGCGGCTACACCTTC
. | TRBJ1-5 | TRBV7-8 | . | CASSPNTHQPQHF | TGTGCCAGCAGCCCGAATACTCACCAGCCCCAGCATTTT
. | TRBJ2-5 | TRBV14 | . | CASSQSGQETQYF | TGTGCCAGCAGCCAATCGGGACAAGAGACCCAGTACTTC
. | TRBJ2-4 | TRBV11-2 | . | CASRRPGSQRAKNIQYF | TGTGCCAGCAGGCGCCCGGGGAGTCAAAGAGCCAAAAACATTCAGTACTTC
. | TRBJ2-2 | TRBV30 | . | CAWSPYPTGELFF | TGTGCCTGGAGCCCGTACCCGACCGGGGAGCTGTTTTTT
. | TRBJ1-6 | TRBV28 | . | CASSLQLQSPLHF | TGTGCCAGCAGTTTACAGCTACAGTCACCCCTCCACTTT
. | TRBJ2-5 | TRBV6-1 | few | CASSEGAFQETQYF | TGTGCCAGCAGTGAAGGGGCATTTCAAGAGACCCAGTACTTC
. | TRBJ1-4 | TRBV6-6 | few | CASSSFEKLFF | TGTGCCAGCAGTTCCTTTGAAAAACTGTTTTTT
TRBD1 | TRBJ1-1 | TRBV5-4 | . | CASRNDREVRAFF | TGTGCCAGCAGGAACGACAGGGAAGTACGGGCTTTCTTT
TRBD2 | TRBJ2-3 | TRBV2 | . | CASRPRLAGIIDTQYF | TGTGCCAGCAGGCCCAGACTAGCGGGGATAATAGATACGCAGTATTTT
TRBD1 | TRBJ1-2 | TRBV28 | . | CASTPEVDREGSGYTF | TGTGCCAGCACCCCCGAGGTCGACAGGGAGGGAAGCGGCTACACCTTC
. | TRBJ1-2 | TRBV7-2 | few | CASSLPAGRPDF | TGTGCCAGCAGCTTACCCGCCGGACGCCCAGATTTC
. | TRBJ2-1 | TRBV5-1 | few | CASNRETGSYNEQFF | TGCGCCAGCAACCGAGAGACAGGCTCCTACAATGAGCAGTTCTTC
. | TRBJ1-1 | TRBV5-4 | few | CASGVNTEAFF | TGTGCCAGCGGGGTGAACACTGAAGCTTTCTTT
. | TRBJ1-2 | TRBV28 | . | CASSWHGGYGYTF | TGTGCCAGCAGTTGGCACGGGGGCTATGGCTACACCTTC
TRBD2 | TRBJ2-1 | TRBV5-4 | . | CASRPGGGAGYNEQFF | TGTGCCAGCAGACCCGGCGGGGGGGCAGGCTACAATGAGCAGTTCTTC
. | TRBJ2-1 | TRBV29-1 | . | CSVGGYNEQFF | TGCAGCGTTGGGGGATACAATGAGCAGTTCTTC
. | TRBJ2-7 | TRBV27 | . | CASGLVYEQYF | TGTGCCAGCGGACTGGTCTACGAGCAGTACTTC